This T cell receptor beta chain was sequenced during a study of T cell changes during pregnancy in multiple sclerosis. From germline, CDR1 is MDHEN and CDR2 SYDVKM. Trimming took 6 bases from V and 6 from J; bases not matched to a gene: 18. There are 18 residues in the CDR3. Repertoires were generated with immunoSEQ multiplex PCR, while TCRdb's copy carries only in-frame clones and drops some. The sample holds about 100,000 clones, roughly 90% seen once. This TCR was sampled from a female donor with multiple sclerosis, enrolled in a pregnancy study. The chain joins TRBV28 to TRBJ2-1; 9 bases fit TRBD1. Specimen: peripheral blood, collected after pregnancy. CDR3: CASRTPDRGRSGFNEQFF. CDR3 bases: TGTGCCAGCAGAACTCCAGACAGGGGGAGGTCGGGGTTCAATGAGCAGTTCTTC.